Sequencing of this T cell receptor (beta chain) was carried out in a study of beta chain features in type 1 diabetes. Study results and limitations: At VDJ recombination sites, type 1 diabetes patients had fewer insertions and more deleted nucleotides. Moderate but significant shortening of TCRB CDR3s was recorded in all four CD4+ subsets from Type 1 diabetes patients. There was a possibility that cDNA sequencing over-represented cells with high TCR expression.

Per donor, one heparinised blood draw averaged roughly 120 mL. The CDR3 totals 14 residues. The germline CDR1 and CDR2 sequences are LNHNV and YYDKDF (reference sequence). V was cut by 0 bases and J by 3 bases, with 5 bases left in between. Concerning this clone itself: The antigen is not known.

Reverse transcribing all isolated RNA meant expressed TCRB transcripts were sequenced. Measured with immunoSEQ multiplex PCR; TCRdb has only the in-frame clones, and not every one. The sample lists about 280,000 clones, roughly 15% seen once, with 0.015% in the top ten. This clonotype originated in a young man with type 1 diabetes. Sample: naive CD4+ T cells from blood. The rearrangement links TRBV15 to TRBJ1-4; D is unresolved. For the CDR3, the DNA is TGTGCCACCAGCAGAGAAAGCCCTAATGAAAAACTGTTTTTT. Its translation: CATSRESPNEKLFF. The complete variable domain, with remaining parts taken from reference TRBV15 and TRBJ1-4, reads DAMVIQNPRYQVTQFGKPVTLSCSQTLNHNVMYWYQQKSSQAPKLLFHYYDKDFNNEADTPDNFQSRRPNTSFCFLDIRSPGLGDTAMYLCATSRESPNEKLFFGSGTQLSVL.